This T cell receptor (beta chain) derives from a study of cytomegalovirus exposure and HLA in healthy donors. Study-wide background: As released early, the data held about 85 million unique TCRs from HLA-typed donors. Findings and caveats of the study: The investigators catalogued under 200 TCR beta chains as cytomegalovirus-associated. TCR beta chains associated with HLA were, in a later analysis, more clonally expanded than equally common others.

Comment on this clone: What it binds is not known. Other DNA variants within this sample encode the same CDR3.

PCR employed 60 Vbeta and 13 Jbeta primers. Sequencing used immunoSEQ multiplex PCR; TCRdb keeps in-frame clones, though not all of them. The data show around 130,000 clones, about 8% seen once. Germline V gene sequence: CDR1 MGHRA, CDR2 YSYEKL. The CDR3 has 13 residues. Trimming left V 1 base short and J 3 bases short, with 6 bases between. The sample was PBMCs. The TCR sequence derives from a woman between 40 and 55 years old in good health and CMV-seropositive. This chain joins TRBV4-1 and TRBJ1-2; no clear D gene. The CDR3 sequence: CASSQVRDYGYTF. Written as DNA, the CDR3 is TGCGCCAGCAGCCAAGTTCGCGACTATGGCTACACCTTC.